Presented here are 9 T cell receptor beta chains from one specimen sequenced in a study of CD4+ T cells in melanoma. Clones were read by immunoSEQ multiplex PCR, and TCRdb kept only the in-frame ones, dropping some. The sample yields 7,500 to 10,000 clones, about 70% seen once. The specimen sequenced was cells from a culture (not recorded whether cultured in vitro). These receptors came from a human donor with melanoma.

This rearrangement joins TRBV11-2 to TRBJ2-7; D is undetermined. The CDR3 contains 13 residues. V dropped 0 bases and J dropped 5 bases, with 8 bases sitting between them. Germline CDR1 is SGHAT and CDR2 is FQNNGV. The DNA for the CDR3 is TGTGCCAGCAGCTTAGACGCCGAGGACGAGCAGTACTTC. Its protein is CASSLDAEDEQYF.

The genes are TRBV4-1 and TRBJ1-6; D unresolved. CDR1 MGHRA and CDR2 YSYEKL come from the germline V gene. Trimming took 1 base from V and 13 from J, leaving 11 bases between them. The CDR3 covers 13 residues. Here the CDR3 reads CASSQGYESPLHF. CDR3 sequence (DNA): TGCGCCAGCAGCCAAGGCTATGAATCGCCCCTCCACTTT.

This clone was picked up a small number of times. The chain's CDR3 is CASSARLGDPPQHF. In nucleotides, the CDR3 is TGTGCCAGCAGCGCGAGACTGGGCGATCCGCCCCAGCATTTT. The chain recombines TRBV2 with TRBJ1-5; D is undetermined. The V end lost 6 bases, the J end lost 9 bases, and 18 bases lay between the germline ends. Looked up from germline, CDR1 is SNHLY and CDR2 is FYNNEI. The CDR3 contains 14 residues.

V usage is TRBV3-1 (or the pseudogene TRBV3-2) and J usage is TRBJ1-1; TRBD1 is a possible D gene (5 bases). The V end was cut by 1 base, the J end by 5 bases, with 11 bases between. Germline assignment: CDR1 LGHDT and CDR2 YNNKEL (reference sequence). The CDR3 extends over 14 amino acids. The CDR3 is CASSQAGGDTEAFF. The CDR3 DNA reads as TGTGCCAGCAGCCAAGCCGGGGGAGATACTGAAGCTTTCTTT.

In this sample, this clone turned up a few times. The gene calls are TRBV11-2 and TRBJ1-2; the D gene is possibly TRBD1 (5 bases). Germline V gives CDR1 SGHAT, CDR2 FQNNGV. The CDR3 has 15 residues. Trimming shortened V by 4 bases and J by 3 bases, and 15 bases separated the two germline ends. CDR3: CASSSYRSRDYGYTF. The CDR3 coding sequence is TGTGCCAGCAGCTCATACAGGTCCCGAGACTATGGCTACACCTTC.

In this sample, this clone turned up a few times. This chain links TRBV14 with TRBJ2-1; a weak D match, TRBD2 (7 bases). The germline V gene has CDR1 SGHDN and CDR2 FVKESK. This CDR3 spans 15 amino acids. Deletions cut 3 bases from V and 8 bases from J, with 17 bases between. For the CDR3, the DNA is TGTGCCAGCAGCCAGGGGGGGAACAGGGTCCATGAGCAGTTCTTC. It encodes CASSQGGNRVHEQFF. The whole variable domain, filled in from reference TRBV14 and TRBJ2-1, reads EAGVTQFPSHSVIEKGQTVTLRCDPISGHDNLYWYRRVMGKEIKFLLHFVKESKQDESGMPNNRFLAERTGGTYSTLKVQPAELEDSGVYFCASSQGGNRVHEQFFGPGTRLTVL.

This clone was counted between two and nine times. The chain carries TRBV20-1 and TRBJ1-1; D not certain. Trimming stripped 4 bases from V and 4 bases from J, with 7 bases between. The germline CDR1 and CDR2 sequences are DFQATT and SNEGSKA (reference sequence). This CDR3 comprises 11 residues. The CDR3 loop is CSATQITEAFF. The CDR3 nucleotides are TGCAGTGCTACGCAGATCACTGAAGCTTTCTTT.

The rearrangement links TRBV7-3 to TRBJ2-1, with D possibly being TRBD2 (6 bases). The V end lost 4 bases, the J end lost 7 bases, and 17 bases lay between the germline ends. The CDR3 length is 15 residues. Germline CDR1 is SGHTA and CDR2 is FQGTGA. CDR3 residues: CASSSTGTASNEQFF. CDR3 sequence (DNA): TGTGCCAGCAGCTCAACCGGGACTGCTTCGAATGAGCAGTTCTTC.

This clone was detected only a few times. This sequence joins TRBV6-4 and TRBJ1-2, with TRBD1 as a possible D gene (5 bases). V lost 6 bases and J 2 bases, leaving 13 bases between the germline ends. This CDR3 region has 14 residues. The germline CDR1 and CDR2 sequences are MRHNA and SNTAGT. The CDR3 loop reads CASSLTGTNYGYTF. The CDR3 DNA reads TGTGCCAGCAGCTTAACAGGAACGAACTATGGCTACACCTTC.